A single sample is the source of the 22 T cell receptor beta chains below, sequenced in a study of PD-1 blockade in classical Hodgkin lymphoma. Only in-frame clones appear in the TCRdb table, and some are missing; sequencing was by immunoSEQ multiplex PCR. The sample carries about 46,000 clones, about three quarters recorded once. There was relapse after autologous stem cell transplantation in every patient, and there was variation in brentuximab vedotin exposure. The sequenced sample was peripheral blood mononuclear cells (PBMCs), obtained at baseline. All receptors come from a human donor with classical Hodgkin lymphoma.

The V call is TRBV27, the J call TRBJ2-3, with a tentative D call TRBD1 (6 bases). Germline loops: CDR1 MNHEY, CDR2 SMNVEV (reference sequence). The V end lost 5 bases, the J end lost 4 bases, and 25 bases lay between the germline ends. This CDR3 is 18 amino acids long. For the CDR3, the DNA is TGTGCCAGCAGTCCCCTCTCCCTGGCAGGGGTCTTAGCAGATACGCAGTATTTT. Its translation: CASSPLSLAGVLADTQYF.

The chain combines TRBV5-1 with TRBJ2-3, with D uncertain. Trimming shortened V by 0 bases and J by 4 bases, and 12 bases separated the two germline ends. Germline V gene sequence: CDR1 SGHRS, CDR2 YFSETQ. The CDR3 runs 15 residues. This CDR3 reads CASSLDATVSDTQYF. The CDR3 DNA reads TGCGCCAGCAGCTTGGATGCCACGGTTTCAGATACGCAGTATTTT.

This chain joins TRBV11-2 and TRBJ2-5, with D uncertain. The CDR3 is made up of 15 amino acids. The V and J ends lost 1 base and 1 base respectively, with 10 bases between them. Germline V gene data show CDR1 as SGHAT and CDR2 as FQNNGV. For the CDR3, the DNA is TGTGCCAGCAGCTTAGGTGGCTTCTCCCAAGAGACCCAGTACTTC. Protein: CASSLGGFSQETQYF. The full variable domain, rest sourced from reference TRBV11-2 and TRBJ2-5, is EAGVAQSPRYKIIEKRQSVAFWCNPISGHATLYWYQQILGQGPKLLIQFQNNGVVDDSQLPKDRFSAERLKGVDSTLKIQPAKLEDSAVYLCASSLGGFSQETQYFGPGTRLLVL.

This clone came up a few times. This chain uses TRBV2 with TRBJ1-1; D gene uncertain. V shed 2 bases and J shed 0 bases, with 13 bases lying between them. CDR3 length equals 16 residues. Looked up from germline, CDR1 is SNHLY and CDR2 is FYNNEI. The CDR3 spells CASSEKESVMNTEAFF. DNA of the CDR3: TGTGCCAGCAGTGAAAAGGAATCAGTTATGAACACTGAAGCTTTCTTT.

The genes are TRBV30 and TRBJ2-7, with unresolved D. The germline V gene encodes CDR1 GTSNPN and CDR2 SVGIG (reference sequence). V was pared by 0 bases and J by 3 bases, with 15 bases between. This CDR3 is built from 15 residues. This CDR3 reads CAWSVATDGYYEQYF. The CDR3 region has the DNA TGTGCCTGGAGTGTTGCGACCGACGGTTACTACGAGCAGTACTTC.

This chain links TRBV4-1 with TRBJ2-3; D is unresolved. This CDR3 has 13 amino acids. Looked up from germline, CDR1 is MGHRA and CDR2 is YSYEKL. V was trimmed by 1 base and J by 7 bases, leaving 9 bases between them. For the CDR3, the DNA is TGCGCCAGCAGCCAAGGTTACCAGAATACGCAGTATTTT. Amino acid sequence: CASSQGYQNTQYF.

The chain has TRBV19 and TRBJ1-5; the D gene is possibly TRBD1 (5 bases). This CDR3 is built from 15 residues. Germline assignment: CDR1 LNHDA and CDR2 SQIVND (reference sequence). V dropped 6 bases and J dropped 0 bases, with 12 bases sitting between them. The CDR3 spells CASSLGGGSNQPQHF. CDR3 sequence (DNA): TGTGCCAGTAGCCTGGGTGGGGGTAGCAATCAGCCCCAGCATTTT. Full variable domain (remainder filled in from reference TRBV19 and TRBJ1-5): DGGITQSPKYLFRKEGQNVTLSCEQNLNHDAMYWYRQDPGQGLRLIYYSQIVNDFQKGDIAEGYSVSREKKESFPLTVTSAQKNPTAFYLCASSLGGGSNQPQHFGDGTRLSIL.

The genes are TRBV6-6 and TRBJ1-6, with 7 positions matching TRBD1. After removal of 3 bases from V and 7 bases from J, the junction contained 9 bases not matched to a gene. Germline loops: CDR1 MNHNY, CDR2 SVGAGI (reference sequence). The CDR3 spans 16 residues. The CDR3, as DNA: TGTGCCAGCAGTTATTCGCTCCAGGGGGGGAATTCACCCCTCCACTTT. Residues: CASSYSLQGGNSPLHF.

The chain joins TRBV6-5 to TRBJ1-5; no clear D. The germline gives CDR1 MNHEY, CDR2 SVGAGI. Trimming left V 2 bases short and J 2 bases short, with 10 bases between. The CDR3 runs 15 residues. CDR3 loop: CASSYAWGGNQPQHF. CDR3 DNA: TGTGCCAGCAGTTACGCCTGGGGTGGCAATCAGCCCCAGCATTTT.

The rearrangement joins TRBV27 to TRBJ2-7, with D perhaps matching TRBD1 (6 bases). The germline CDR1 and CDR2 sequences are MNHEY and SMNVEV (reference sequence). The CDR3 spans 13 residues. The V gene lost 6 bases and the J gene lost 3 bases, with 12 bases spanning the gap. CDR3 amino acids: CASRMTGDYEQYF. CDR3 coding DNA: TGTGCCAGCAGGATGACAGGAGACTACGAGCAGTACTTC.

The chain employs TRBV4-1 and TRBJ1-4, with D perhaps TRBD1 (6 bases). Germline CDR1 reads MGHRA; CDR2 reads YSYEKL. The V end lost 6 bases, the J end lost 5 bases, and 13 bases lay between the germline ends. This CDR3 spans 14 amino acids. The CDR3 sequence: CASSYPGTNEKLFF. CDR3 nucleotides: TGCGCCAGCAGTTATCCCGGGACAAATGAAAAACTGTTTTTT.

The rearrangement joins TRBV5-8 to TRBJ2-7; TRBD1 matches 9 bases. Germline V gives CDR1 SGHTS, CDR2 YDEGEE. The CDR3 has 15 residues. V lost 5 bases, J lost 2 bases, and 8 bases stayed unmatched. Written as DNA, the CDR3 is TGTGCCAGCAGTTGGGGGACAGGGAATACCTACGAGCAGTACTTC. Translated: CASSWGTGNTYEQYF.

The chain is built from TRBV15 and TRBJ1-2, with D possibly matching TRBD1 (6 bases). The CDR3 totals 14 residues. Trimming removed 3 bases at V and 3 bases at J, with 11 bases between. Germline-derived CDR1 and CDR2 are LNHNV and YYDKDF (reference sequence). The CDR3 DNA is TGTGCCACCAGCAGCGAAGACAGGTACTATGGCTACACCTTC. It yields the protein CATSSEDRYYGYTF.

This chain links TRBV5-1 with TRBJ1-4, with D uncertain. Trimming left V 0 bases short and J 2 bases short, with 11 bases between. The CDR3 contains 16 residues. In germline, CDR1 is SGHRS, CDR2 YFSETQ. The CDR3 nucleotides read TGCGCCAGCAGCTTGGCGCCCCCAGGCACTAATGAAAAACTGTTTTTT. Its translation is CASSLAPPGTNEKLFF.

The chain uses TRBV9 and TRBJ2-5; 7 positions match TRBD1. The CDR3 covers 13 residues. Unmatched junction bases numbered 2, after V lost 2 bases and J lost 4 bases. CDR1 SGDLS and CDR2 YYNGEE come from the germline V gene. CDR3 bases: TGTGCCAGCAGCGTGACAGGGAGAGAGACCCAGTACTTC. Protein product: CASSVTGRETQYF.

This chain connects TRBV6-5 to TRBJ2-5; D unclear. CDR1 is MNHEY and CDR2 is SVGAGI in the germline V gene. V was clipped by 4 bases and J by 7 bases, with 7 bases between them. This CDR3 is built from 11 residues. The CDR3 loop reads CASSSPMTQYF. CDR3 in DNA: TGTGCCAGCAGTTCTCCGATGACCCAGTACTTC.

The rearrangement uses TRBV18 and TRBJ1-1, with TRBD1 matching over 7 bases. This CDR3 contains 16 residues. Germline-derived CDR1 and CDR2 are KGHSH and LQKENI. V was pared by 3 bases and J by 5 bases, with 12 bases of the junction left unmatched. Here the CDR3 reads CASSPGGGGGLTEAFF. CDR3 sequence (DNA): TGTGCCAGCTCACCTGGTGGGGGAGGGGGCCTGACTGAAGCTTTCTTT.

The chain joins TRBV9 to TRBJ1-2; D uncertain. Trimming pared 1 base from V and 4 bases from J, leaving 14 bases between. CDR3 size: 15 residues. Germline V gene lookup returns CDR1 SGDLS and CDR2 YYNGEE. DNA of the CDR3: TGTGCCAGCAGCGTATCAGCGGCGGGGATCTATGGCTACACCTTC. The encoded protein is CASSVSAAGIYGYTF.

The CDR3 spells CASSSADRALTEAFF. The CDR3 DNA reads TGTGCCAGCAGTTCAGCGGACAGGGCCCTCACTGAAGCTTTCTTT. The chain joins TRBV28 to TRBJ1-1; 8 bases align to TRBD1. The CDR3 contains 15 residues. The germline V gene encodes CDR1 MDHEN and CDR2 SYDVKM. Unmatched junction bases numbered 8, after V lost 4 bases and J lost 4 bases.

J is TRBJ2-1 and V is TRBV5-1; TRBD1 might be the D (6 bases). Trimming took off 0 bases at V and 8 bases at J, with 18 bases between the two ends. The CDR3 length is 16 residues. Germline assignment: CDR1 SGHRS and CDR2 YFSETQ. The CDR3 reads CASSLGPGEDHHEQFF. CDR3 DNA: TGCGCCAGCAGCTTGGGGCCAGGGGAAGACCACCATGAGCAGTTCTTC.

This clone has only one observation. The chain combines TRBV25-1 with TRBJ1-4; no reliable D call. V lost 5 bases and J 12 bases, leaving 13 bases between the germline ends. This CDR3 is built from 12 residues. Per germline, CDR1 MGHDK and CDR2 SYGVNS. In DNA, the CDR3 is TGTGCCAGCAGTACGGTCGTTGGGGAACTGTTTTTT. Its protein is CASSTVVGELFF. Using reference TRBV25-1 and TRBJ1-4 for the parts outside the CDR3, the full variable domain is EADIYQTPRYLVIGTGKKITLECSQTMGHDKMYWYQQDPGMELHLIHYSYGVNSTEKGDLSSESTVSRIRTEHFPLTLESARPSHTSQYLCASSTVVGELFFGSGTQLSVL.

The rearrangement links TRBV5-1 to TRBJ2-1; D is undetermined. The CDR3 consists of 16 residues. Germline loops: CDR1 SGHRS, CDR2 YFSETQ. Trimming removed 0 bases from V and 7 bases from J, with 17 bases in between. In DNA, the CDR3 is TGCGCCAGCAGCTTGGGTCCTTGGGGTGTTGATAATGAGCAGTTCTTC. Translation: CASSLGPWGVDNEQFF.